This TCR beta chain stems from a study of metastatic and nonmetastatic thyroid tumors. TCRdb re-called clones from the PCR reads using MiXCR. The profile shows around 26,000 clones, around 15% of them singletons. The CDR3 contains 13 residues. The germline CDR1 and CDR2 sequences are SGHRS and YFSETQ. Trimming cost V 9 bases and J 9 bases, with 19 bases left between them. Ahead of thyroid surgery, no patient had received treatment of any kind. The clonotype comes from a female donor with papillary thyroid cancer or a benign thyroid nodule (not recorded which). Some clones in this sample may be carry-over from other donors' samples. Material for sequencing was blood. The chain is built from TRBV5-1 and TRBJ2-1; no firm D call. The CDR3 spells CAIILDPGTEQFF. CDR3 in DNA: TGCGCCATCATCTTGGACCCGGGCACTGAGCAGTTCTTC.